Described below is a single T cell receptor (beta chain) sequence and its context. What antigen it recognizes has not been identified. Qualities for individual bases were not recorded, and no much larger clone is one base off. Each collaborating institution followed its own protocols to collect whole blood in K2EDTA tubes. Collaborator samples were shipped for TCRbeta analysis as frozen whole blood, isolated PBMCs, or DNA extracted from either sample type. Including the terminal cysteine and phenylalanine, the CDR3 comprises 14 residues. Only CDR3 DNA is held: 42 bases, read in frame from base 1. The junction carries 7 bases between V and J, which are trimmed by 1 base and 4 bases respectively. Taken from the germline V gene, the CDR1 and CDR2 loops are SGHNT and YENEEA. This record comes from a study of blood T cell repertoires in COVID-19 (dated by TCRdb to 2018 to 2021). Describing the broader study: Samples from collaborators originated in the United States, Italy and Spain and spanned both the acute and convalescent phases of COVID-19. The material from the prospective study consisted of cDNA or gDNA derived from T cells, B-cell-depleted T cells, or PBMCs. Deeply sampled blood TCRbeta repertoires from subjects exposed to, actively infected with, or recovered from COVID-19 were included in the dataset. The repertoires were released in a freely available public database meant as a resource for research on the immune response to SARS-CoV-2. Samples came from the ongoing ImmuneRACE study (first 160 participants) plus 1,254 subjects from 6 global collaborators. The sample metadata nearly always contained a de-identified subject ID, COVID-19 status, age in years and sex. Where available, HLA class I and class II types were taken from metadata supplied by the sample provider and were not determined by assay-based typing.

TCRbeta CDR3 regions were amplified from genomic DNA by means of the immunoSEQ Assay, a bias-controlled multiplex PCR. On the authors' methods: The number of nucleated cells in each sample was estimated from the amplification of reference gene primers within the assay. Sequence reads were collapsed and filtered to measure the absolute abundance of every unique TCRbeta CDR3 rearrangement. For each sample, productive Simpson clonality was calculated by taking the square root of Simpson's diversity index across productive rearrangements. Here the immuneACCESS table is served through TCRdb, limited to in-frame sequences with V and J called. Missing clones are a known gap in these copies; in checked studies unresolved V genes cover under half, and the rest lacks a known reason. That table furnishes V, J and clone size, whereas the DNA furnished D and trimming. Here the sample has 52,000 or so clones; about nine tenths occur a single time. About 2.5% of the sample lies in the top ten.

What the research found in general, with its limitations: Clinical and demographic metadata were provided uncurated, with the amount varying by source and participant.

The source of this sequence is a man older than 75 with acute or convalescent COVID-19. The chain uses TRBV11-3 and TRBJ2-2, with the D gene not confidently named. The source material was peripheral blood. The DNA sequence follows: TGTGCCAGCAGCTTAGGAAGAGTCACCGGGGAGCTGTTTTTT. This translates into CASSLGRVTGELFF.